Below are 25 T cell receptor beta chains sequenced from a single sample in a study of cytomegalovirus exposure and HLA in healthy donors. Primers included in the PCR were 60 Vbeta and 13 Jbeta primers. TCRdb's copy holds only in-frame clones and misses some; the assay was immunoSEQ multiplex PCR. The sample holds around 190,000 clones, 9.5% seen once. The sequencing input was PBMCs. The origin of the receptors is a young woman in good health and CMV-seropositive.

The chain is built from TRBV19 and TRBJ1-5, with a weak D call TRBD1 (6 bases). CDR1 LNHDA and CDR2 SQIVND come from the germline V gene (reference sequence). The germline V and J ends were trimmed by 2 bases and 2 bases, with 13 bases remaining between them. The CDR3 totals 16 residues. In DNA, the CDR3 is TGTGCCAGTAGTATAAAAACAGGGTCCGGCAATCAGCCCCAGCATTTT. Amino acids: CASSIKTGSGNQPQHF.

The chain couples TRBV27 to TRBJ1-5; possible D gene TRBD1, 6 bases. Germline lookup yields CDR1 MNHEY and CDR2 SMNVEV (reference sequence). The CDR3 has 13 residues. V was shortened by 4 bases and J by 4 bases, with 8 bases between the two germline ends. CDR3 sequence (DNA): TGTGCCAGCAGTTCAGGGGCTAATCAGCCCCAGCATTTT. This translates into CASSSGANQPQHF.

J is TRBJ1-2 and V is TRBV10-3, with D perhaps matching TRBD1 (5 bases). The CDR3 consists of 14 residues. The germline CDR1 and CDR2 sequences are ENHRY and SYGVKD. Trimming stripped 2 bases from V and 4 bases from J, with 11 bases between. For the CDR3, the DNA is TGTGCCATCAGTGAGGACAGCTTACCCTATGGCTACACCTTC. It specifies CAISEDSLPYGYTF.

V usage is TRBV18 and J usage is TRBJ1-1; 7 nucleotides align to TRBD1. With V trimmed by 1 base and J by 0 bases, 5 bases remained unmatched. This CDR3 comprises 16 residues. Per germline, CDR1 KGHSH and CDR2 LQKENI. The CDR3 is CASSPRQGEMNTEAFF. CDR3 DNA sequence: TGTGCCAGCTCACCACGACAGGGAGAAATGAACACTGAAGCTTTCTTT.

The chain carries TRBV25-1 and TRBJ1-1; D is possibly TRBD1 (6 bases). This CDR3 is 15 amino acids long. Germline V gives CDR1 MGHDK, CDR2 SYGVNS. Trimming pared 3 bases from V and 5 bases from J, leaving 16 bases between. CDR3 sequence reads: CASSDNRVLRTEAFF. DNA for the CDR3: TGTGCCAGCAGTGATAACAGGGTGTTAAGGACTGAAGCTTTCTTT.

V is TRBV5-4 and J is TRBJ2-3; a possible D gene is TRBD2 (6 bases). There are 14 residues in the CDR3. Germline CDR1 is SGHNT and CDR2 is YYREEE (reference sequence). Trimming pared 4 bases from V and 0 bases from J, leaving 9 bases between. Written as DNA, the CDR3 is TGTGCCAGCAGCCACGGACTAAGCACAGATACGCAGTATTTT. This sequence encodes CASSHGLSTDTQYF.

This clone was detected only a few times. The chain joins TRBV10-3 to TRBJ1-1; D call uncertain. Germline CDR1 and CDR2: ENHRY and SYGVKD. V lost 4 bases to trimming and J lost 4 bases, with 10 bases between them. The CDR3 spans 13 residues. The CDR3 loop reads CAISGHSATEAFF. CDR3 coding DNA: TGTGCCATCAGTGGACATTCGGCCACTGAAGCTTTCTTT.

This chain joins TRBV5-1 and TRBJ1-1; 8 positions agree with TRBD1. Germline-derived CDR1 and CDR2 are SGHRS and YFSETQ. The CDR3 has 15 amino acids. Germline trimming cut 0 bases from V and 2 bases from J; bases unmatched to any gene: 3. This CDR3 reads CASSLDGQGNTEAFF. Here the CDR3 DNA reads TGCGCCAGCAGCTTGGATGGACAGGGCAACACTGAAGCTTTCTTT.

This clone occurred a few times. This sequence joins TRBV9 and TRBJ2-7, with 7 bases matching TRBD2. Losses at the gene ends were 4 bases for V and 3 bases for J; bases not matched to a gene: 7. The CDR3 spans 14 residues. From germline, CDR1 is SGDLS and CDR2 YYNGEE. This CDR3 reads CASSKGDYYYEQYF. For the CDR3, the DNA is TGTGCCAGCAGCAAAGGGGACTATTACTACGAGCAGTACTTC.

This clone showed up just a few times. CDR3 DNA sequence: TGTGCCAGCAGCGTAAGTGGAACTATGAACACTGAAGCTTTCTTT. Protein sequence: CASSVSGTMNTEAFF. V gene TRBV9 combines with J gene TRBJ1-1; D is ambiguous. Germline values: CDR1 SGDLS, CDR2 YYNGEE. The CDR3 is made up of 15 amino acids. Trimming stripped 1 base from V and 0 bases from J, with 10 bases between.

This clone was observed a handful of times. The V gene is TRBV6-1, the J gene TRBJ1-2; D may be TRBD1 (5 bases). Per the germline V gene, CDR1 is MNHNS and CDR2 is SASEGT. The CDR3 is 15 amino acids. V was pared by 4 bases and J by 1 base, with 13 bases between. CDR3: CASSADRFGNYGYTF. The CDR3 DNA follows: TGTGCCAGCAGTGCCGACAGATTTGGTAACTATGGCTACACCTTC.

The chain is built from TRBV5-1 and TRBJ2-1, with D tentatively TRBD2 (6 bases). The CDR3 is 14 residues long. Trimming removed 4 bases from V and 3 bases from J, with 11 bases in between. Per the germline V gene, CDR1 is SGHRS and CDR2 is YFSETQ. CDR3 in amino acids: CASSRESVYNEQFF. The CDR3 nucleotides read TGCGCCAGCAGCCGGGAGTCGGTCTACAATGAGCAGTTCTTC.

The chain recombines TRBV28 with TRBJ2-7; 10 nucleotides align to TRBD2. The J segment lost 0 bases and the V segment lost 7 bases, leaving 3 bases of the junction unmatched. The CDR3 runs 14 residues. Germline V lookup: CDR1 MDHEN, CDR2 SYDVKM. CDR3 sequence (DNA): TGTGCCAGCACCGGGACTAGCGACTCCTACGAGCAGTACTTC. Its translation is CASTGTSDSYEQYF.

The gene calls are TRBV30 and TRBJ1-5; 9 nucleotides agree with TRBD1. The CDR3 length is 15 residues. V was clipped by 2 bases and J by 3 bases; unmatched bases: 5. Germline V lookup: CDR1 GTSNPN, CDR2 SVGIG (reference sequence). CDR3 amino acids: CAWSQGQGTNQPQHF. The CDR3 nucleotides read TGTGCCTGGAGTCAGGGACAGGGCACCAATCAGCCCCAGCATTTT.

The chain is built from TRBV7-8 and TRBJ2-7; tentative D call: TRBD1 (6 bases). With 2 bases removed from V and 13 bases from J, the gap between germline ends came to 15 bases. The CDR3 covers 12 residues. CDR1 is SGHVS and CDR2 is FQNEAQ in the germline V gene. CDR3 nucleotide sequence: TGTGCCAGCAGCTTACTAGGGACACACGTTTACTTC. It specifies CASSLLGTHVYF.

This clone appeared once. CDR3 residues: CASSSVEGGIYNEQFF. DNA of the CDR3: TGTGCCAGTAGTTCCGTGGAGGGAGGTATCTACAATGAGCAGTTCTTC. This sequence joins TRBV19 and TRBJ2-1; D is perhaps TRBD2 (6 bases). This CDR3 region has 16 residues. The ends were cut back, 5 bases at V and 3 bases at J, with 17 bases in the middle. CDR1 and CDR2 from the germline V gene are LNHDA and SQIVND (reference sequence).

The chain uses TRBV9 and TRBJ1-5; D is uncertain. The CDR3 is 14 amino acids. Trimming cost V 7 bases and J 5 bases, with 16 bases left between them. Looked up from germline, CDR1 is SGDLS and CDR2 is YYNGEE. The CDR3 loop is CASGGVLFDQPQHF. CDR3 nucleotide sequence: TGTGCCAGCGGCGGCGTTTTGTTTGATCAGCCCCAGCATTTT.

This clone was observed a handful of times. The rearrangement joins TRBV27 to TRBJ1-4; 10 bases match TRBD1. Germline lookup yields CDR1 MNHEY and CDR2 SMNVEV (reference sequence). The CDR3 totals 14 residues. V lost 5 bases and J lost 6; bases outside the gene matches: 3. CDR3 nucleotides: TGTGCCAGCAGTCGGGACAGGGGCGATGAAAAACTGTTTTTT. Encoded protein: CASSRDRGDEKLFF.

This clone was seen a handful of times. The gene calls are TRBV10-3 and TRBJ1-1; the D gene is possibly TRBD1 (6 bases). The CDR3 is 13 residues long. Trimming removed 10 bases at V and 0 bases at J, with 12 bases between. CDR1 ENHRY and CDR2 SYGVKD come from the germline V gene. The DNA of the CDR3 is TGTGCCACCGGGGGGGCTATGAACACTGAAGCTTTCTTT. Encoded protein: CATGGAMNTEAFF.

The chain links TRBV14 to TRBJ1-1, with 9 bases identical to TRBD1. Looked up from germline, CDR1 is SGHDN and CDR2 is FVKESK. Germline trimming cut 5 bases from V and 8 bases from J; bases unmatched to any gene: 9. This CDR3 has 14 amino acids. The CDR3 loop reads CASSSGTGTWEAFF. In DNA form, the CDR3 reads TGTGCCAGCAGCTCCGGGACAGGGACTTGGGAAGCTTTCTTT.

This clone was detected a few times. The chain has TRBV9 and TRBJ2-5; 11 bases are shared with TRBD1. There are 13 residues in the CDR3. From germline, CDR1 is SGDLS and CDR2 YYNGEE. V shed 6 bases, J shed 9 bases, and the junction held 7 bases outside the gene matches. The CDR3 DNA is TGTGCCAGCACTCGGGACAGGGGGAGTGCCCAGTACTTC. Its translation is CASTRDRGSAQYF.

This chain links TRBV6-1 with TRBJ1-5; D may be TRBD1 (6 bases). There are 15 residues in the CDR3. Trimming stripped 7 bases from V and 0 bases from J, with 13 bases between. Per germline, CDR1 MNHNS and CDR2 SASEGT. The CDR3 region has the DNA TGTGCCAGCACCTTAACAGGGACTAGCAATCAGCCCCAGCATTTT. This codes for CASTLTGTSNQPQHF.

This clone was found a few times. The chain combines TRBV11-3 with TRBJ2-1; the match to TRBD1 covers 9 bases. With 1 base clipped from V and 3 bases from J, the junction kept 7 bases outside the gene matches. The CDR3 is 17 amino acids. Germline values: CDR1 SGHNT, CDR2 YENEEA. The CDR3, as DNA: TGTGCCAGCAGCTTAGCCGGGACAGGGAGGAGCTACAATGAGCAGTTCTTC. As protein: CASSLAGTGRSYNEQFF.

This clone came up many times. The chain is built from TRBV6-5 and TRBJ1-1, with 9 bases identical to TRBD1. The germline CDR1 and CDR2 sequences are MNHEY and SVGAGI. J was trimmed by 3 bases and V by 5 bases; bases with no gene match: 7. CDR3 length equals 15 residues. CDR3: CASSTFWTGDTEAFF. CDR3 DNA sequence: TGTGCCAGCAGTACCTTTTGGACAGGGGACACTGAAGCTTTCTTT.

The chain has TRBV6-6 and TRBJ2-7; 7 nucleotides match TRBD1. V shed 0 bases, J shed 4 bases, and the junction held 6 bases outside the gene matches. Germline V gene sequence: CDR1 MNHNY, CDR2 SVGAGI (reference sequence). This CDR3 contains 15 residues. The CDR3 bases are TGTGCCAGCAGTTACTCGGCCGGGACAGAGTACGAGCAGTACTTC. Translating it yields CASSYSAGTEYEQYF.